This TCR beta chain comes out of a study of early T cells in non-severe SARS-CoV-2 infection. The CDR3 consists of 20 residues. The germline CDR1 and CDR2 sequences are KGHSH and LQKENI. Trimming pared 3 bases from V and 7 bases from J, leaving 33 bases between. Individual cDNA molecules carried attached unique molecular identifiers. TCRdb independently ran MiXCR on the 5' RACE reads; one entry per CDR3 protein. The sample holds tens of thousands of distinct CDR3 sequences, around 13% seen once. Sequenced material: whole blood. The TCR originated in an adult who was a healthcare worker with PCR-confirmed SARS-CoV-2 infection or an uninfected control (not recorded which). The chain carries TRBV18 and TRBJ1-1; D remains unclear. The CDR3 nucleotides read TGTGCCAGCTCACCCTTGGCAGGTGAGTCGGCCCCCCGAGGGATTGGTGAAGCTTTCTTT. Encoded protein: CASSPLAGESAPRGIGEAFF.